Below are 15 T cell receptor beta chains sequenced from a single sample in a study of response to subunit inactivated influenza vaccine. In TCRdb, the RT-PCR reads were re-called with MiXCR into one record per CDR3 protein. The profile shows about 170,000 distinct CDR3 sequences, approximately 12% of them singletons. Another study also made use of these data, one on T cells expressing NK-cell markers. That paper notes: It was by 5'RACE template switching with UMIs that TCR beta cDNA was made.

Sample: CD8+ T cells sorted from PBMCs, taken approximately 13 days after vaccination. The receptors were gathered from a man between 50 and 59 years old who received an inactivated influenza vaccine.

CDR3 DNA sequence: TGTGCCAGCACTCCGACAGGGGTGAACACTGAAGCTTTCTTT. Encoded protein: CASTPTGVNTEAFF. This rearrangement joins TRBV6-2 or TRBV6-3 to TRBJ1-1, with 8 nucleotides matching TRBD1. Trimming cost V 7 bases and J 0 bases; bases outside gene matches: 4. The CDR3 is made up of 14 amino acids. The germline CDR1 and CDR2 sequences are MNHEY and SVGEGT.

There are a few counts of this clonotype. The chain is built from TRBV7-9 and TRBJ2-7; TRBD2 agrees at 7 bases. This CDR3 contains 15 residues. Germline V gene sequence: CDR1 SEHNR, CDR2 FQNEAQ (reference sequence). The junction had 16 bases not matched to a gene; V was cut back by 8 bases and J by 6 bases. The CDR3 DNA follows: TGTGCCAGCGGTACCGTGGGAGGGATTGTAAGCGAGCAGTACTTC. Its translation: CASGTVGGIVSEQYF.

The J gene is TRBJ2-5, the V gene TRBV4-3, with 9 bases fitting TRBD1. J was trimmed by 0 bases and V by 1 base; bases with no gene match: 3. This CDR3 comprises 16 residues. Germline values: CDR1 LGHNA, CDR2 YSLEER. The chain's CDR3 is CASSQVGQGNQETQYF. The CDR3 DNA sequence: TGCGCCAGCAGCCAAGTCGGACAGGGGAACCAAGAGACCCAGTACTTC.

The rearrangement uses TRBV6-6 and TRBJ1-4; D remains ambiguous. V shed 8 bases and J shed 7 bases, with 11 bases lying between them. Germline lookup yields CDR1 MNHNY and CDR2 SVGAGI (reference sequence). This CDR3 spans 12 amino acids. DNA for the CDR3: TGTGCCAGCTTAGGTGCTCCTGAAAAACTGTTTTTT. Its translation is CASLGAPEKLFF.

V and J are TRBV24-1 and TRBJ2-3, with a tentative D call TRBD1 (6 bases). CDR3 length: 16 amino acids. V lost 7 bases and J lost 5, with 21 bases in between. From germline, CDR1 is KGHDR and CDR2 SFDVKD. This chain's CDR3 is CATSEIGRGIRDTQYF. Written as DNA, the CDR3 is TGTGCCACCAGCGAGATTGGCAGGGGAATCAGAGATACGCAGTATTTT.

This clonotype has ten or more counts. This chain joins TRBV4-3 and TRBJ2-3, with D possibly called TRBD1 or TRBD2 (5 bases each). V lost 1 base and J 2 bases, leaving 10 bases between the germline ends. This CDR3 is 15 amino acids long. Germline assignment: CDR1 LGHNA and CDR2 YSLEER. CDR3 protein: CASSQGGRITDTQYF. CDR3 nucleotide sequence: TGCGCCAGCAGCCAAGGGGGACGGATCACAGATACGCAGTATTTT.

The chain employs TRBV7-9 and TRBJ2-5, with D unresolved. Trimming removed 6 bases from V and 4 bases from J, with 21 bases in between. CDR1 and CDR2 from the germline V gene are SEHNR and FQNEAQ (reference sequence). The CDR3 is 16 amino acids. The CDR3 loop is CASSSPGPYASETQYF. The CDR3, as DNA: TGTGCCAGCAGTTCCCCCGGCCCTTACGCGTCAGAGACCCAGTACTTC. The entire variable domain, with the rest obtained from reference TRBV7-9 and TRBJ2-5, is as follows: DTGVSQNPRHKITKRGQNVTFRCDPISEHNRLYWYRQTLGQGPEFLTYFQNEAQLEKSRLLSDRFSAERPKGSFSTLEIQRTEQGDSAMYLCASSSPGPYASETQYFGPGTRLLVL.

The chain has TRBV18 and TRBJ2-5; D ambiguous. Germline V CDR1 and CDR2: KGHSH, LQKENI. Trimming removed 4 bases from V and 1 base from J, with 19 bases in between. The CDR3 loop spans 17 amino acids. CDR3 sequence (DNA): TGTGCCAGCTCACATTCAGCACACCCTAATATCCAAGAGACCCAGTACTTC. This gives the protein CASSHSAHPNIQETQYF.

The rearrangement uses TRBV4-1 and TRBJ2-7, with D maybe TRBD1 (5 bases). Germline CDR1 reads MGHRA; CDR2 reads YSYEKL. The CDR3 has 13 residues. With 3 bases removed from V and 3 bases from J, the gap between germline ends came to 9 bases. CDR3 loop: CASSHDSYYEQYF. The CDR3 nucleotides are TGCGCCAGCAGCCATGACAGTTACTACGAGCAGTACTTC.

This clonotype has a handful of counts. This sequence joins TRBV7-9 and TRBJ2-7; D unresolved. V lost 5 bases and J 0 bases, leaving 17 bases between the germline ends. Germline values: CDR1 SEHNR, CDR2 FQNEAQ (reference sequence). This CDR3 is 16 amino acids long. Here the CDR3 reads CASSPTLPESSYEQYF. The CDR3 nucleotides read TGTGCCAGCAGCCCCACTTTGCCAGAGAGCTCCTACGAGCAGTACTTC. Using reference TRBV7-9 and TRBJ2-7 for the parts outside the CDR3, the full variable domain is DTGVSQNPRHKITKRGQNVTFRCDPISEHNRLYWYRQTLGQGPEFLTYFQNEAQLEKSRLLSDRFSAERPKGSFSTLEIQRTEQGDSAMYLCASSPTLPESSYEQYFGPGTRLTVT.

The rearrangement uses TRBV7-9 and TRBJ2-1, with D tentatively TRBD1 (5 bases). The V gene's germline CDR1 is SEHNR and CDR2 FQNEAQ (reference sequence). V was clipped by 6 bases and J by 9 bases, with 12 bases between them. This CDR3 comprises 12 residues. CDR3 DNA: TGTGCCAGCAGTCCAGGGAATACTGAGCAGTTCTTC. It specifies CASSPGNTEQFF.

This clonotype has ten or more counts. Here the CDR3 reads CASSWSSRGSSYNEQFF. CDR3 in DNA: TGTGCCAGCAGCTGGTCTTCGCGGGGGAGCTCCTACAATGAGCAGTTCTTC. The chain carries TRBV7-6 and TRBJ2-1, with TRBD2 matching 7 bases. Germline V lookup: CDR1 SGHVS, CDR2 FNYEAQ. The ends lost 4 bases at V and 0 bases at J; junction bases unmatched: 9. This CDR3 has 17 residues.

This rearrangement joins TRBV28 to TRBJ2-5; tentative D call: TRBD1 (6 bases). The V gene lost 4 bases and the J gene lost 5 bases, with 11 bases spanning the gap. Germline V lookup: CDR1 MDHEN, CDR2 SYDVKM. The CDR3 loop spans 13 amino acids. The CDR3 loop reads CASSWYGGETQYF. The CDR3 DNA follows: TGTGCCAGCAGTTGGTATGGGGGCGAGACCCAGTACTTC.

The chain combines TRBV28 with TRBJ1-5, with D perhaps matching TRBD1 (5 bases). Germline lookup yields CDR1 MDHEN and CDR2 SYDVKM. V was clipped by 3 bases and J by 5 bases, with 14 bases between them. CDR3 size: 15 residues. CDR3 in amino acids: CASSFRALGHQPQHF. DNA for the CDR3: TGTGCCAGCAGTTTCAGGGCCCTAGGGCATCAGCCCCAGCATTTT.

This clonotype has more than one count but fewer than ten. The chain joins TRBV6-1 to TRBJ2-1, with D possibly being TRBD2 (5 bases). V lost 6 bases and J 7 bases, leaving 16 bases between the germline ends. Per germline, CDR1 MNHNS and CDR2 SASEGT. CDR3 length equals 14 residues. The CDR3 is CASSPGERGNEQFF. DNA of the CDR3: TGTGCCAGCAGCCCCGGGGAACGAGGGAATGAGCAGTTCTTC.